Reported below is one T cell receptor beta chain. What it binds is not known. The assay was immunoSEQ multiplex PCR, and TCRdb's table has in-frame clones only and misses some. The sample contains tens of thousands of clones, 85% to 95% of which appear only once. These data come from a study of PD-1 blockade in classical Hodgkin lymphoma. Study-wide points: Newly diagnosed patients reportedly trailed healthy donors in baseline TCR diversity. Significantly greater TCR diversity emerged by C4D1 in CD4+ cells but not CD8+ cells.

Time point defined: cycle 4 day 1 (C4D1), after 6 weeks of nivolumab. Every patient relapsed after autologous stem cell transplantation, and brentuximab vedotin exposure varied. The best responses consisted of complete response, partial response or progressive disease. The ends lost 4 bases at V and 7 bases at J; junction bases unmatched: 11. Germline V gene sequence: CDR1 SGHRS, CDR2 YFSETQ. The CDR3 sequence is 16 residues long. The sequenced sample was peripheral blood mononuclear cells (PBMCs), obtained before the fourth cycle of nivolumab. The rearrangement links TRBV5-1 to TRBJ1-4; TRBD1 matches 9 bases. The TCR originated in a human donor with classical Hodgkin lymphoma. The CDR3 coding sequence is TGCGCCAGCAGCCCTCTCCTACAGGGGGCAGGTGAAAAACTGTTTTTT. It specifies CASSPLLQGAGEKLFF.